This is a list of T cell receptor beta chains from one sample in a study of cytomegalovirus exposure and HLA in healthy donors. Sequencing used immunoSEQ multiplex PCR; TCRdb keeps in-frame clones, though not all of them. This specimen shows about 150,000 clones; the ten leading clones hold about 2.2%. The source material was PBMCs. Receptors originate from a man aged 25-40 years in good health and CMV-seronegative. Both conserved end residues are part of each CDR3. Fields, in order: V gene, CDR3 length, J gene, CDR3 protein.

>TRBV10-3|18|TRBJ2-5
CAISESRADSSEGETQYF
>TRBV5-4|13|TRBJ2-5
CASSTSEEETQYF
>TRBV7-3|15|-
CASSYAAGQFYEQYF
>TRBV18|14|TRBJ2-1
CASSQGLVINEQFF
>TRBV4-2|14|TRBJ2-7
CASSQDLTAYEQYF
>TRBV6-1|13|TRBJ2-7
CASIREQGYEQYF
>TRBV7-2|17|TRBJ1-2
CASSPQESFVVDYGYTF
>TRBV9|13|TRBJ2-2
CASSARVTGELFF
>TRBV11-3|14|TRBJ2-7
CASSLRGGSYEQYF
>TRBV11-3|16|TRBJ2-2
CASSLNQGVYTGELFF
>TRBV29-1|15|TRBJ2-2
CSVEYWTENTGELFF
>TRBV2|14|TRBJ2-1
CASRVSGRRDEQFF
>TRBV30|14|TRBJ1-1
CTWTGQVPNTEAFF
>TRBV28|14|TRBJ2-5
CASSLDRDQETQYF
>TRBV9|13|TRBJ2-7
CASSGQVLDEQYF
>TRBV11-3|15|TRBJ2-1
CASSLGLAGSNEQFF
>TRBV2|14|TRBJ2-1
CASKRRESDNEQFF
>TRBV6-1|14|TRBJ1-2
CASSAKGGIHGYTF
>TRBV28|13|TRBJ1-2
CASSSSTGTGYTF
>TRBV5-1|14|TRBJ2-7
CASSSQGYGSEQYF
>TRBV15|15|TRBJ1-5
CATSKQGWDNQPQHF
>TRBV19|13|TRBJ2-7
CASTQGAGYEQYF
>TRBV10-1|16|TRBJ2-7
CASSESGAGLINEQYF
>TRBV19|15|TRBJ1-1
CASSTVGLLNTEAFF
>TRBV28|13|TRBJ1-5
CASKQGGNQPQHF
>TRBV5-1|15|TRBJ2-3
CASSLGLAGADTQYF
>TRBV5-5|14|TRBJ2-4
CASSLRAAKNIQYF
>TRBV20-1|11|TRBJ1-4
CSVQGNEKLFF